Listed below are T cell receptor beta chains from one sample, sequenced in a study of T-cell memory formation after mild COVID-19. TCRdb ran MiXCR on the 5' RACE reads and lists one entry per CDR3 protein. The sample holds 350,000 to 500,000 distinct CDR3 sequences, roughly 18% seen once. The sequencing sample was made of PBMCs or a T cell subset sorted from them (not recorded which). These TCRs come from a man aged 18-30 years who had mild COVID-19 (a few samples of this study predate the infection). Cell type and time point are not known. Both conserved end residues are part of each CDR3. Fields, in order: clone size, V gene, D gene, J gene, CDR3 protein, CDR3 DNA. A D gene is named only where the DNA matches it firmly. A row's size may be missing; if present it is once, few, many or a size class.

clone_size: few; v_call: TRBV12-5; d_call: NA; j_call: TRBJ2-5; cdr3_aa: CASGLVVGRGRETQYF; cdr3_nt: TGTGCTAGTGGTTTGGTAGTGGGTAGAGGAAGAGAGACCCAGTACTTC
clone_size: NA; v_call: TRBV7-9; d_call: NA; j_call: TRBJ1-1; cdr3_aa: CASSLLDRDTEAFF; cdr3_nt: TGTGCCAGCAGCTTATTGGATAGGGACACTGAAGCTTTCTTT
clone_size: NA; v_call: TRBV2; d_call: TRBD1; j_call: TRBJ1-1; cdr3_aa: CASCQGVNTEAFF; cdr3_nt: TGTGCCAGCTGCCAGGGGGTGAACACTGAAGCTTTCTTT
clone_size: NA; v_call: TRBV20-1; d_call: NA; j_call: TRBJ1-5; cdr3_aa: CSARRGRMSNQPQHF; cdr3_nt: TGCAGTGCTAGGAGGGGTAGGATGAGCAATCAGCCCCAGCATTTT
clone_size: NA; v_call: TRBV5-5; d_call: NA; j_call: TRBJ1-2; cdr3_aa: CASSLATSSSYGYTF; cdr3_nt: TGTGCCAGCAGCTTGGCGACCAGCTCCTCCTATGGCTACACCTTC
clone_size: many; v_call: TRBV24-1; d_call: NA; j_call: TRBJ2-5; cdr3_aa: CATSESGVETQYF; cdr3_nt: TGTGCCACCAGTGAATCGGGGGTTGAGACCCAGTACTTC
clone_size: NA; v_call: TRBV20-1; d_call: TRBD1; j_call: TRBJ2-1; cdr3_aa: CSAIPGQGTNEQFF; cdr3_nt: TGCAGTGCCATCCCGGGACAGGGGACCAATGAGCAGTTCTTC
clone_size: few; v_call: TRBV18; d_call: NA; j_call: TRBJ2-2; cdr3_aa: CASSPPSDYTGELFF; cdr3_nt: TGTGCCAGCTCACCACCCTCAGATTACACCGGGGAGCTGTTTTTT
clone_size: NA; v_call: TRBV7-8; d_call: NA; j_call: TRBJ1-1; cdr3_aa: CASSNWGRAEAFF; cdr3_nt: TGTGCCAGCAGCAACTGGGGTCGCGCTGAAGCTTTCTTT
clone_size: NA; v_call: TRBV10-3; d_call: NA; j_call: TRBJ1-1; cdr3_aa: CAITSMGIMNTEAFF; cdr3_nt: TGTGCCATCACCTCCATGGGGATTATGAACACTGAAGCTTTCTTT
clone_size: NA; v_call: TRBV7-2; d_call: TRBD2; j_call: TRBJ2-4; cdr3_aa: CASSRLAGGRDIQYF; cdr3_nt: TGTGCCAGCAGCCGACTAGCGGGGGGGCGGGACATTCAGTACTTC
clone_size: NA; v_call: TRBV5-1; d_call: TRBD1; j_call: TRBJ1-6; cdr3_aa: CASSFGDRGRSPLHF; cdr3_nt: TGCGCCAGCAGCTTTGGGGACAGGGGTCGATCACCCCTCCACTTT
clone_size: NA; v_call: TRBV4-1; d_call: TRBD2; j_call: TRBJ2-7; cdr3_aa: CASRALAGGGEQYF; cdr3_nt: TGCGCCAGCAGGGCACTAGCGGGGGGCGGCGAGCAGTACTTC
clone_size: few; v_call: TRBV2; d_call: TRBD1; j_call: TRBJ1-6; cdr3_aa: CASRTTGASPLHF; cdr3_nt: TGTGCCAGCAGAACGACAGGGGCTTCACCCCTCCACTTT
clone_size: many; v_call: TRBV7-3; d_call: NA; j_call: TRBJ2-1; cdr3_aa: CASSLIGLGEQFF; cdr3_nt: TGTGCCAGCAGTCTTATTGGCCTGGGGGAGCAGTTCTTC
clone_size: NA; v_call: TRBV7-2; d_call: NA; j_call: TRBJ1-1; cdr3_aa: CASSSHWGGRTEAFF; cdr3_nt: TGTGCCAGCAGCTCCCATTGGGGGGGAAGGACTGAAGCTTTCTTT
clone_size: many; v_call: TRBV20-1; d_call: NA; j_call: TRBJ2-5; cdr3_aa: CSARDPSGRETQYF; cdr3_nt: TGCAGTGCTAGAGATCCAAGCGGGCGGGAGACCCAGTACTTC
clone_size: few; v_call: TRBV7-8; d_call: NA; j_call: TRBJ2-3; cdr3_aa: CASSPFYGADTQYF; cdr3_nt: TGTGCCAGCAGTCCTTTTTACGGCGCAGATACGCAGTATTTT
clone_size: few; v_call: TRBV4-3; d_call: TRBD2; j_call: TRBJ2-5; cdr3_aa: CASSPLGSGGPTGTQYF; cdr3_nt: TGCGCCAGCAGCCCTCTAGGTAGCGGGGGACCCACCGGTACCCAGTACTTC
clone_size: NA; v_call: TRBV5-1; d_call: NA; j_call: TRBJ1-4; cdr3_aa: CASSFEGSNEKLFF; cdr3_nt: TGCGCCAGCAGCTTCGAGGGTTCTAATGAAAAACTGTTTTTT
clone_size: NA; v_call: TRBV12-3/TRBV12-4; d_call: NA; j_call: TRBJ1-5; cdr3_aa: CASSFAGAPQPQHF; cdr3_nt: TGTGCCAGCAGTTTTGCAGGGGCCCCTCAGCCCCAGCATTTT
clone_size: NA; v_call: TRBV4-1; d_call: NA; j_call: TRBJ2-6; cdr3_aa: CASSQDRAQGGAGANVLTF; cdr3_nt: TGCGCCAGCAGCCAAGATCGTGCACAGGGTGGCGCTGGGGCCAACGTCCTGACTTTC
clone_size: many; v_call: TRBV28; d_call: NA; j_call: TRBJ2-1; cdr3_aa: CASSSYSSYNEQFF; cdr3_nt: TGTGCCAGCAGTAGCTATAGCTCCTACAATGAGCAGTTCTTC
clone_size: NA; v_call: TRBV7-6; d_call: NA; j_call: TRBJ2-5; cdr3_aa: CASSLEGDEETQYF; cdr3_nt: TGTGCCAGCAGCTTAGAGGGTGACGAGGAGACCCAGTACTTC
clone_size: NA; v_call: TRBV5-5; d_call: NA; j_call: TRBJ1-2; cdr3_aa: CASSSDKDSPDGYTF; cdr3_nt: TGTGCCAGCAGCTCGGATAAGGACTCTCCGGATGGCTACACCTTC
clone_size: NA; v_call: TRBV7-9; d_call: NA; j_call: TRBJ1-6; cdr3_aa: CASTQDGGNSPLHF; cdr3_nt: TGTGCCAGCACCCAAGACGGCGGGAATTCACCCCTCCACTTT
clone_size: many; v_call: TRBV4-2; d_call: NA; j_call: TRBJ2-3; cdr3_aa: CASSQDNEDTQYF; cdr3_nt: TGTGCCAGCAGCCAAGATAACGAAGATACGCAGTATTTT
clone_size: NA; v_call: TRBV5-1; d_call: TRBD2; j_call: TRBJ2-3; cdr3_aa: CASSLDPAGGTDTQYF; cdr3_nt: TGCGCCAGCAGCTTGGATCCAGCGGGGGGCACAGATACGCAGTATTTT
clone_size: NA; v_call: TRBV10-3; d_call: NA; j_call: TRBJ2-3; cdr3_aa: CAINSAVPSTDTQYF; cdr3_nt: TGTGCCATCAATAGCGCCGTCCCTAGCACAGATACGCAGTATTTT
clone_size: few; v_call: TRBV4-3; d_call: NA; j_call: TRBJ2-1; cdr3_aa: CASSQELGSYNEQFF; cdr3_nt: TGCGCCAGCAGCCAAGAATTGGGGTCCTACAATGAGCAGTTCTTC
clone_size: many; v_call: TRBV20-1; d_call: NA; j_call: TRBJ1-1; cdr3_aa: CSARVNEGTEAFF; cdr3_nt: TGCAGTGCTAGAGTGAACGAGGGGACTGAAGCTTTCTTT
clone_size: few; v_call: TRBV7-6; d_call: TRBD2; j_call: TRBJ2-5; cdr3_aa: CASSRTRRAGGRETQYF; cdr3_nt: TGTGCCAGCAGCCGAACCCGTAGAGCGGGGGGGCGAGAGACCCAGTACTTC
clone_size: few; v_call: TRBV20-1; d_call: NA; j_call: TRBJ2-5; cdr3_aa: CSTSTVGETQYF; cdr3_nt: TGCAGTACCTCCACCGTGGGGGAGACCCAGTACTTC
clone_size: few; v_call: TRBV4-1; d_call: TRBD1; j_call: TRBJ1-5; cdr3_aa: CASSQGDRGLTNQPQHF; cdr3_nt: TGCGCCAGCAGCCAGGGGGACAGGGGCTTGACTAATCAGCCCCAGCATTTT
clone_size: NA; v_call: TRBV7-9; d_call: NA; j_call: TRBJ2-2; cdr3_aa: CASSSTELETGVQWGELFF; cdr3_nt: TGTGCCAGCAGCTCCACGGAGTTGGAGACAGGCGTGCAGTGGGGGGAGCTGTTTTTT
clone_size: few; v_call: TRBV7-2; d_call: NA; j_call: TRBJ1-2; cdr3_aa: CASSLGGFGYGYTF; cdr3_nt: TGTGCCAGCAGCTTAGGGGGATTCGGTTATGGCTACACCTTC
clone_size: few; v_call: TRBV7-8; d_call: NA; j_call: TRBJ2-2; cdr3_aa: CASSFVGRENTGELFF; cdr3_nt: TGTGCCAGCAGCTTCGTAGGGCGCGAGAACACCGGGGAGCTGTTTTTT
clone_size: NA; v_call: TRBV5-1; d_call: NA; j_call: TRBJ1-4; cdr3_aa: CASSRRPQGQGEKLFF; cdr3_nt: TGCGCCAGCAGCCGCCGTCCACAGGGTCAGGGAGAAAAACTGTTTTTT
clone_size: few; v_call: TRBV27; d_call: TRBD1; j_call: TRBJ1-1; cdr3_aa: CASSLTGLTMNTEAFF; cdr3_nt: TGTGCCAGCAGTTTGACAGGGCTTACTATGAACACTGAAGCTTTCTTT
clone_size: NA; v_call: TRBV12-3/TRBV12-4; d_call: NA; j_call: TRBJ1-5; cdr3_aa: CASSLGAFNQPQHF; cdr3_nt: TGTGCCAGCAGTTTGGGGGCATTCAATCAGCCCCAGCATTTT
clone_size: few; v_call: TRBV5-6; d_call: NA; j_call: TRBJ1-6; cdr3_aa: CASSLVRGGSPLHF; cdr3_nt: TGTGCCAGCAGCTTGGTAAGGGGAGGTTCACCCCTCCACTTT
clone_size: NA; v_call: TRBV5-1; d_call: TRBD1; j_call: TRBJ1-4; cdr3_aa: CASSWTGANEKLFF; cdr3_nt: TGCGCCAGCAGCTGGACAGGGGCGAACGAAAAACTGTTTTTT